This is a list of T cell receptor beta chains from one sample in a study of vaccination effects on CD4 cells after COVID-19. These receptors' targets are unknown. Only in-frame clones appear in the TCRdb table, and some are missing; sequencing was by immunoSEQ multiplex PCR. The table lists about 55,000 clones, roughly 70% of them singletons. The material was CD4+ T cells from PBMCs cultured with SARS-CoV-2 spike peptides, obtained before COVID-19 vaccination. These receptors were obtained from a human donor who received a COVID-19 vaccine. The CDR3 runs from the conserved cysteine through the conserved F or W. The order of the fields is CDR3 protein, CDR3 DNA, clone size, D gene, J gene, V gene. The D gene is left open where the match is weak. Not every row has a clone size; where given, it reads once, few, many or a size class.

CDR3: CASSSRNSQGTEAFF
DNA: TGTGCCAGCAGCTCTAGGAATTCACAGGGAACTGAAGCTTTCTTT
size: NA
D: NA
J: TRBJ1-1
V: TRBV7-2

CDR3: CATSRKDTTDTQYF
DNA: TGTGCCACCAGCAGAAAGGACACTACAGATACGCAGTATTTT
size: NA
D: NA
J: TRBJ2-3
V: TRBV15

CDR3: CASTPFGARGNTEAFF
DNA: TGTGCCAGCACCCCGTTTGGGGCGAGGGGTAACACTGAAGCTTTCTTT
size: few
D: NA
J: TRBJ1-1
V: TRBV28

CDR3: CASSPGQLLGGNTIYF
DNA: TGTGCCAGCTCACCAGGCCAGTTATTAGGAGGCAACACCATATATTTT
size: NA
D: NA
J: TRBJ1-3
V: TRBV18

CDR3: CASSPGQNYGYTF
DNA: TGTGCCAGCTCACCGGGACAGAACTATGGCTACACCTTC
size: once
D: TRBD1
J: TRBJ1-2
V: TRBV18

CDR3: CASSLRAGAAQDTQYF
DNA: TGTGCCAGCAGCCTCCGAGCGGGAGCGGCTCAAGATACGCAGTATTTT
size: NA
D: TRBD2
J: TRBJ2-3
V: TRBV3-1/TRBV3-2

CDR3: CSVPTPSSGANVLTF
DNA: TGCAGCGTTCCGACACCTAGCTCTGGGGCCAACGTCCTGACTTTC
size: NA
D: NA
J: TRBJ2-6
V: TRBV29-1

CDR3: CASSRAGPTSGNTIYF
DNA: TGTGCCAGCAGTCGGGCGGGTCCTACCTCTGGAAACACCATATATTTT
size: NA
D: NA
J: TRBJ1-3
V: TRBV27

CDR3: CASSQRGSIARSTDTQYF
DNA: TGTGCCAGCTCACAACGCGGGAGCATCGCGCGTTCCACAGATACGCAGTATTTT
size: NA
D: TRBD2
J: TRBJ2-3
V: TRBV18

CDR3: CASRYTGQVDEKLFF
DNA: TGTGCCAGCAGGTATACAGGGCAGGTTGATGAAAAACTGTTTTTT
size: once
D: NA
J: TRBJ1-4
V: TRBV5-5

CDR3: CASSPRKVPWQFF
DNA: TGTGCCAGCAGTCCCAGAAAAGTTCCGTGGCAGTTCTTC
size: NA
D: NA
J: TRBJ2-1
V: TRBV28

CDR3: CASSHWVSGANVLTF
DNA: TGTGCCAGCAGCCATTGGGTCTCTGGGGCCAACGTCCTGACTTTC
size: NA
D: NA
J: TRBJ2-6
V: TRBV7-2

CDR3: CASSLVGGEYNEQFF
DNA: TGCGCCAGCAGCTTGGTAGGGGGCGAGTACAATGAGCAGTTCTTC
size: NA
D: TRBD1
J: TRBJ2-1
V: TRBV5-1

CDR3: CASTPVNTEAFF
DNA: TGTGCCAGCACCCCGGTGAACACTGAAGCTTTCTTT
size: NA
D: NA
J: TRBJ1-1
V: TRBV12-3/TRBV12-4

CDR3: CASSLARGVNEKLFF
DNA: TGTGCCAGCAGCTTAGCCAGGGGAGTAAATGAAAAACTGTTTTTT
size: NA
D: NA
J: TRBJ1-4
V: TRBV7-9

CDR3: CASSQVVGYEQYF
DNA: TGTGCCAGCAGCCAAGTTGTCGGCTACGAGCAGTACTTC
size: NA
D: NA
J: TRBJ2-7
V: TRBV14

CDR3: CASSNRLAGVGDTQYF
DNA: TGTGCCAGCAGCAACCGTCTAGCGGGAGTTGGAGATACGCAGTATTTT
size: NA
D: NA
J: TRBJ2-3
V: TRBV21-1

CDR3: CASSLPRDRGYSYEQYF
DNA: TGTGCCAGCAGCCTCCCCCGGGACAGGGGGTATTCCTACGAGCAGTACTTC
size: few
D: TRBD1
J: TRBJ2-7
V: TRBV7-3

CDR3: CASSSKGGDTQYF
DNA: TGTGCCAGCAGTTCCAAAGGGGGAGATACGCAGTATTTT
size: NA
D: NA
J: TRBJ2-3
V: TRBV21-1

CDR3: CASSQDLGAPNTEAFF
DNA: TGCGCCAGCAGCCAAGATCTCGGGGCCCCGAACACTGAAGCTTTCTTT
size: NA
D: NA
J: TRBJ1-1
V: TRBV4-3

CDR3: CASSPAAGGGSSYEQYF
DNA: TGTGCCAGCAGCCCCGCGGCGGGAGGCGGGAGCTCCTACGAGCAGTACTTC
size: NA
D: TRBD2
J: TRBJ2-7
V: TRBV3-1/TRBV3-2

CDR3: CASSRVNTEAFF
DNA: TGTGCCAGCTCACGGGTGAACACTGAAGCTTTCTTT
size: NA
D: NA
J: TRBJ1-1
V: TRBV18

CDR3: CASSPNPDWGGPETQYF
DNA: TGTGCCAGCTCACCGAACCCAGACTGGGGGGGGCCGGAGACCCAGTACTTC
size: NA
D: NA
J: TRBJ2-5
V: TRBV18

CDR3: CASSLVAGVNEQFF
DNA: TGTGCCAGCAGCTTAGTAGCGGGGGTCAATGAGCAGTTCTTC
size: NA
D: TRBD2
J: TRBJ2-1
V: TRBV11-3

CDR3: CASSFTSGANVLTF
DNA: TGTGCCAGCAGCTTCACCTCTGGGGCCAACGTCCTGACTTTC
size: NA
D: NA
J: TRBJ2-6
V: TRBV7-2

CDR3: CASSIGGRVEQYF
DNA: TGTGCCAGCAGCATCGGGGGCAGGGTCGAGCAGTACTTC
size: NA
D: NA
J: TRBJ2-7
V: TRBV28

CDR3: CASRSDSSSPLHF
DNA: TGTGCCAGCAGGTCGGATAGTAGTTCACCCCTCCACTTT
size: NA
D: NA
J: TRBJ1-6
V: TRBV27

CDR3: CASSYSKTGVVETQYF
DNA: TGTGCCAGCAGTTACTCGAAAACAGGGGTTGTCGAGACCCAGTACTTC
size: NA
D: TRBD1
J: TRBJ2-5
V: TRBV6-5

CDR3: CASSIRGFYEQYF
DNA: TGTGCCAGTAGTATCCGGGGCTTCTACGAGCAGTACTTC
size: NA
D: NA
J: TRBJ2-7
V: TRBV19

CDR3: CASTHSGPGDEQFF
DNA: TGTGCCAGTACCCACAGCGGGCCGGGGGATGAGCAGTTCTTC
size: few
D: NA
J: TRBJ2-1
V: TRBV19

CDR3: CASSRTGAHNEQFF
DNA: TGTGCCAGCAGTAGGACAGGGGCTCACAATGAGCAGTTCTTC
size: NA
D: TRBD1
J: TRBJ2-1
V: TRBV28

CDR3: CAWTTDSNQPQHF
DNA: TGTGCCTGGACGACAGATAGCAATCAGCCCCAGCATTTT
size: NA
D: NA
J: TRBJ1-5
V: TRBV30

CDR3: CASSVDGPYGYTF
DNA: TGTGCCAGCAGTGTGGACGGTCCCTATGGCTACACCTTC
size: NA
D: NA
J: TRBJ1-2
V: TRBV9

CDR3: CASSYRAGGSYEQYF
DNA: TGTGCCAGCAGTTACAGGGCAGGGGGTAGCTACGAGCAGTACTTC
size: NA
D: TRBD1
J: TRBJ2-7
V: TRBV6-2/TRBV6-3

CDR3: CASSERMGQGKDTQYF
DNA: TGCGCCAGCAGCGAAAGAATGGGACAGGGTAAAGATACGCAGTATTTT
size: few
D: TRBD1
J: TRBJ2-3
V: TRBV4-1

CDR3: CASSYRPSGGRKQFF
DNA: TGTGCCAGCAGTTATAGACCTAGCGGGGGCCGCAAGCAGTTCTTC
size: NA
D: TRBD2
J: TRBJ2-1
V: TRBV27

CDR3: CASSLSQFEKLFF
DNA: TGTGCCAGCAGTTTATCGCAGTTTGAAAAACTGTTTTTT
size: NA
D: NA
J: TRBJ1-4
V: TRBV27

CDR3: CASSVASGVSGNTIYF
DNA: TGTGCCAGCAGCGTAGCTTCAGGGGTATCTGGAAACACCATATATTTT
size: NA
D: NA
J: TRBJ1-3
V: TRBV9

CDR3: CASSPGPGANVLTF
DNA: TGTGCCAGCAGTCCCGGACCTGGGGCCAACGTCCTGACTTTC
size: NA
D: NA
J: TRBJ2-6
V: TRBV5-6

CDR3: CASSLEDLAGGGEQFF
DNA: TGTGCCAGCAGCTTGGAAGATTTGGCGGGGGGGGGTGAGCAGTTCTTC
size: NA
D: TRBD2
J: TRBJ2-1
V: TRBV5-4

CDR3: CASSLGQGGPTGELFF
DNA: TGTGCCAGCAGCCTGGGACAAGGAGGACCCACCGGGGAGCTGTTTTTT
size: NA
D: NA
J: TRBJ2-2
V: TRBV5-6

CDR3: CASSSGLTRTDTQYF
DNA: TGTGCCAGCAGCTCCGGATTGACGAGGACAGATACGCAGTATTTT
size: NA
D: NA
J: TRBJ2-3
V: TRBV28

CDR3: CASRSGRGSGSYNEQFF
DNA: TGTGCCAGCAGGTCTGGTCGGGGCTCAGGGTCCTACAATGAGCAGTTCTTC
size: once
D: NA
J: TRBJ2-1
V: TRBV5-6

CDR3: CASSLPSGRKTQYF
DNA: TGTGCCAGCAGCCTGCCTAGCGGGAGAAAGACCCAGTACTTC
size: NA
D: TRBD2
J: TRBJ2-5
V: TRBV7-6

CDR3: CASSSGQGDNSPLHF
DNA: TGTGCCAGCTCATCGGGACAGGGGGATAATTCACCCCTCCACTTT
size: NA
D: TRBD1
J: TRBJ1-6
V: TRBV18

CDR3: CASSLGAAYRSGDEQFF
DNA: TGTGCCAGCAGTCTGGGGGCCGCGTACCGGAGCGGCGATGAGCAGTTCTTC
size: NA
D: NA
J: TRBJ2-1
V: TRBV28

CDR3: CASSPWTANTEAFF
DNA: TGTGCCAGCAGCCCCTGGACGGCCAACACTGAAGCTTTCTTT
size: NA
D: NA
J: TRBJ1-1
V: TRBV5-5

CDR3: CASSLVGKDTEAFF
DNA: TGTGCCAGCAGCTTAGTTGGGAAGGACACTGAAGCTTTCTTT
size: NA
D: NA
J: TRBJ1-1
V: TRBV7-9

CDR3: CASSLGTGSTYSYEQYF
DNA: TGCGCCAGCAGCTTGGGGACAGGGTCCACATACTCCTACGAGCAGTACTTC
size: few
D: TRBD1
J: TRBJ2-7
V: TRBV5-1

CDR3: CASSATGSRQYF
DNA: TGTGCCAGCAGCGCCACAGGGTCCCGTCAGTATTTT
size: NA
D: NA
J: TRBJ2-3
V: TRBV14

CDR3: CASSLLGGDLTQHF
DNA: TGTGCCAGCAGCTTATTGGGGGGGGACCTCACCCAGCATTTT
size: NA
D: NA
J: TRBJ1-5
V: TRBV7-2

CDR3: CASAPGQLPIRTDTQYF
DNA: TGTGCCAGCGCTCCGGGACAGTTACCAATCCGCACAGATACGCAGTATTTT
size: NA
D: TRBD1
J: TRBJ2-3
V: TRBV7-9

CDR3: CASSLRQRAKQFF
DNA: TGTGCCAGCAGCCTCCGGCAACGGGCGAAGCAGTTCTTC
size: NA
D: NA
J: TRBJ2-1
V: TRBV11-2

CDR3: CASSTRTTGGLLSAFF
DNA: TGTGCCAGCAGCACCCGAACCACGGGGGGCTTGCTTTCAGCTTTCTTT
size: few
D: NA
J: TRBJ1-1
V: TRBV3-1/TRBV3-2

CDR3: CSATFNYGYTF
DNA: TGCAGCGCAACATTTAACTATGGCTACACCTTC
size: NA
D: NA
J: TRBJ1-2
V: TRBV29-1